The TCR beta chain described here comes from a study of blood T cell repertoires in COVID-19. Study details: The United States, Italy and Spain provided the acute and convalescent COVID-19 samples. Nucleic acid was either cDNA or gDNA, and it came from T cells, B-cell-depleted T cells, or PBMCs.

Original processing methods: Amplification of reference gene primers was used by the study to estimate nucleated cell counts. Sequenced by immunoSEQ multiplex PCR; TCRdb stores in-frame clones only, minus some. V and J calls and clone size are as listed in that table; D and trimming were resolved from the DNA. The sample lists 210,000 or so clones, about 85% seen once, with around 18% in the top ten. The CDR3 spans 15 residues. J was trimmed by 1 base and V by 6 bases; bases with no gene match: 3. Germline V gives CDR1 LGHDT, CDR2 YNNKEL (reference sequence). In its sample, this clone was seen a few times.

Sequenced: peripheral blood. This clonotype originated in a woman older than 75 with active or convalescent COVID-19. The V call is TRBV3-1 (or the pseudogene TRBV3-2), the J call TRBJ1-5; 10 bases map to TRBD1. The CDR3 DNA reads TGTGCCAGCAGGCCGGGACAGGGGAGCAATCAGCCCCAGCATTTT. Translation: CASRPGQGSNQPQHF.